The 10 T cell receptor beta chains reported below all come from one sample, sequenced in a study of control samples from healthy donors and cancer patients. Some clones are missing from TCRdb's copy, which holds only in-frame ones; the method was immunoSEQ multiplex PCR. The table shows roughly 160,000 clones, with over 95% occurring only once. The sequenced material came from blood. The receptors were gathered from a woman in her 30s in good health.

V and J are TRBV5-1 and TRBJ2-7, with 7 nucleotides matching TRBD2. This CDR3 has 15 amino acids. V was clipped by 0 bases and J by 0 bases; unmatched bases: 3. CDR1 and CDR2 from the germline V gene are SGHRS and YFSETQ. CDR3 sequence reads: CASSLGRDYSYEQYF. DNA of the CDR3: TGCGCCAGCAGCTTGGGTAGGGACTACTCCTACGAGCAGTACTTC.

The chain couples TRBV28 to TRBJ2-1; D is possibly TRBD1 (5 bases). CDR3 size: 15 residues. In germline, CDR1 is MDHEN, CDR2 SYDVKM. Trimming took off 3 bases at V and 7 bases at J, with 16 bases between the two ends. The CDR3 spells CASSFGGREGNEQFF. CDR3 nucleotides: TGTGCCAGCAGTTTCGGTGGCAGGGAAGGTAATGAGCAGTTCTTC.

The table lists this clone with a count of one. The chain's CDR3 is CASSTTPPGQGLRVNYEQYF. The CDR3 DNA is TGTGCCAGCAGCACAACCCCTCCGGGACAAGGTCTACGGGTGAATTACGAGCAGTACTTC. The chain links TRBV7-6 to TRBJ2-7; tentative D call: TRBD1 (6 bases). Germline V gene data show CDR1 as SGHVS and CDR2 as FNYEAQ. The V end was cut by 5 bases, the J end by 4 bases, with 33 bases between. The CDR3 totals 20 residues.

This clone came up once. The chain couples TRBV21-1 to TRBJ1-1. TRBV21-1 is termed a pseudogene. The CDR3 sequence is 12 residues long. The CDR3 nucleotides read TGTGCCATGGTGTGGGCGGCGACTGAAGCTTTCTTT. This encodes CAMVWAATEAFF.

The chain carries TRBV5-1 and TRBJ2-1; D not certain. V was clipped by 4 bases and J by 6 bases, with 8 bases between them. This CDR3 has 12 amino acids. Looked up from germline, CDR1 is SGHRS and CDR2 is YFSETQ. The CDR3 DNA reads TGCGCCAGCAGCCCCACATCCAATGAGCAGTTCTTC. This codes for CASSPTSNEQFF.

The chain couples TRBV11-2 to TRBJ2-1; D possibly corresponds to TRBD1 (6 bases). V was cut by 5 bases and J by 3 bases, with 8 bases left in between. The germline gives CDR1 SGHAT, CDR2 FQNNGV. The CDR3 consists of 13 residues. CDR3: CASSQGYYNEQFF. The CDR3 DNA is TGTGCCAGCAGCCAGGGGTACTACAATGAGCAGTTCTTC.

The rearrangement joins TRBV2 to TRBJ1-3; D is unclear. The ends were cut back, 4 bases at V and 4 bases at J, with 17 bases in the middle. CDR1 SNHLY and CDR2 FYNNEI come from the germline V gene. This CDR3 has 16 amino acids. CDR3 coding DNA: TGTGCCAGCAGTGCAGGACCTTTGGGAGCGGGAAACACCATATATTTT. This translates into CASSAGPLGAGNTIYF.

This clone was detected once. The chain employs TRBV7-8 and TRBJ2-7, with D possibly matching TRBD1 (6 bases). This CDR3 region has 16 residues. Germline V gene lookup returns CDR1 SGHVS and CDR2 FQNEAQ. The ends were cut back, 4 bases at V and 2 bases at J, with 18 bases in the middle. The CDR3 protein is CASSSPGQHQTYEQYF. The CDR3, as DNA: TGTGCCAGCAGCTCCCCAGGACAGCACCAAACCTACGAGCAGTACTTC.

The chain links TRBV5-1 to TRBJ2-7, with 13 nucleotides matching TRBD2. V lost 4 bases, J lost 4 bases, and 8 bases stayed unmatched. CDR3 length: 16 residues. Germline values: CDR1 SGHRS, CDR2 YFSETQ. Here the CDR3 DNA reads TGCGCCAGCAGCCGGGATCCGGGACTAGCGGGATACGAGCAGTACTTC. Protein product: CASSRDPGLAGYEQYF.

The chain combines TRBV6-2 or TRBV6-3 with TRBJ2-1; 8 nucleotides line up with TRBD2. There are 17 residues in the CDR3. V lost 0 bases to trimming and J lost 5 bases; unmatched junction nucleotides: 9. Germline loops: CDR1 MNHEY, CDR2 SVGEGT. CDR3 coding DNA: TGTGCCAGCAGTTACTCAACGGGAGGGCCAGACCACAATGAGCAGTTCTTC. Encoded protein: CASSYSTGGPDHNEQFF.